Sequencing of this T cell receptor beta chain was carried out in a study of T cell responses to AZD1222 COVID-19 vaccine. TCRdb keeps only in-frame clones here, not all; method: immunoSEQ multiplex PCR. The sample consists of 98,000 or so clones, about 90% of them appearing once. The V end was cut by 6 bases, the J end by 3 bases, with 12 bases between. This CDR3 has 13 amino acids. CDR1 and CDR2 (germline): SQVTM, ANQGSEA. Sequenced material: peripheral blood, taken 28 days after the second AZD1222 dose. This rearrangement joins TRBV29-1 to TRBJ2-4; maybe TRBD1 (6 bases). This TCR came from an adult who received the AZD1222 COVID-19 vaccine. The CDR3 bases are TGCAGCGTGAACAGGGTGGGCAAAAACATTCAGTACTTC. This translates into CSVNRVGKNIQYF.